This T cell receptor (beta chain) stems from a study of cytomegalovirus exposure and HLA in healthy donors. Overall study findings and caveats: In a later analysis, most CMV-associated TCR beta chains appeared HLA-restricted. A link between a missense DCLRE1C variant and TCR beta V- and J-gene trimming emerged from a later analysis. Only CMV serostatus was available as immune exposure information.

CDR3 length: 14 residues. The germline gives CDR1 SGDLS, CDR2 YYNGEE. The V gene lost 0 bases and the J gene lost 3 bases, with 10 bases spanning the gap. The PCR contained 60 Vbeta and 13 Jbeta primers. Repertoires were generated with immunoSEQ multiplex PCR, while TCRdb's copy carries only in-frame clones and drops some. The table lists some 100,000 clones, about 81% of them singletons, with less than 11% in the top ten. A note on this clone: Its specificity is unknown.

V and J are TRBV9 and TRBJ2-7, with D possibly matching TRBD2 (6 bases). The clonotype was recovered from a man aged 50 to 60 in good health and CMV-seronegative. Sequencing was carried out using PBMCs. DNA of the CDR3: TGTGCCAGCAGCGTAGGCGGAGGGCGCTACGAGCAGTACTTC. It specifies CASSVGGGRYEQYF.